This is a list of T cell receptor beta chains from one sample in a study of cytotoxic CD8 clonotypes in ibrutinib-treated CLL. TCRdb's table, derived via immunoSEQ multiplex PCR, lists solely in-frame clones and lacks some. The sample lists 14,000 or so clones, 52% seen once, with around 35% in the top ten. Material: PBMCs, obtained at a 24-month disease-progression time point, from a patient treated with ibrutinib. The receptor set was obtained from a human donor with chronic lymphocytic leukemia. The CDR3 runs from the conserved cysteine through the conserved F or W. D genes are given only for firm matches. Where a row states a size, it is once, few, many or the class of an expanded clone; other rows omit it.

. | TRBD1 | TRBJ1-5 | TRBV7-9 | CASSFSLQQGVEGNQPQHF | TGTGCCAGCAGCTTCTCATTACAGCAGGGGGTGGAGGGCAATCAGCCCCAGCATTTT
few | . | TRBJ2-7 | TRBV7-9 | CASSLSGPSKSYF | TGTGCCAGCAGCTTATCTGGACCGAGTAAGTCGTACTTC
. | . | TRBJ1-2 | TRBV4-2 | CASSQESWEGYGYTF | TGTGCCAGCAGCCAAGAGAGCTGGGAGGGGTATGGCTACACCTTC
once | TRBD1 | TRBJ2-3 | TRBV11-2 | CASSTWDRGTDTQYF | TGTGCCAGCAGCACTTGGGACAGGGGCACAGATACGCAGTATTTT
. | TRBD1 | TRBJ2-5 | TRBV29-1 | CSAPLDRPLPETQYF | TGCAGCGCCCCACTGGACAGGCCCCTACCAGAGACCCAGTACTTC
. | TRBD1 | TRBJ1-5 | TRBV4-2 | CASSQEGSLGQAYSNQPQHF | TGTGCCAGCAGCCAAGAGGGATCTCTGGGACAGGCTTATAGCAATCAGCCCCAGCATTTT
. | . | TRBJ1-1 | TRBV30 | CAYRPFYIEAFF | TGTGCCTATCGACCCTTTTATATCGAAGCTTTCTTT
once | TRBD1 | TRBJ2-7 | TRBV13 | CASSYSPKTGGTYEQYF | TGTGCCAGCAGCTATAGCCCGAAGACAGGGGGCACTTACGAGCAGTACTTC
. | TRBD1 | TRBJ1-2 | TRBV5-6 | CASSGGQGNYGYTF | TGTGCCAGCAGCGGGGGACAGGGGAACTATGGCTACACCTTC
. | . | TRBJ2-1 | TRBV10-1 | CASSFYGDEQFF | TGCGCCAGCAGTTTCTACGGGGATGAGCAGTTCTTC
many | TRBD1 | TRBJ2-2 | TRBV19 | CASSGTGGYFGELFF | TGTGCCAGTAGTGGGACAGGGGGTTATTTCGGGGAGCTGTTTTTT
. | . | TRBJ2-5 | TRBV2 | CASSADTERTQYF | TGTGCCAGCAGCGCAGACACCGAACGGACCCAGTACTTC
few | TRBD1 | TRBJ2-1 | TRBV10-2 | CASTRQGGNNEQFF | TGCGCCAGCACCCGACAGGGTGGGAACAATGAGCAGTTCTTC
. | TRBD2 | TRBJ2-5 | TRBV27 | CASSTGTSGGPQETQYF | TGTGCCAGCAGCACCGGGACTAGCGGGGGGCCGCAAGAGACCCAGTACTTC
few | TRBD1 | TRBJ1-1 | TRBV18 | CASSLGTGGVNTEAFF | TGTGCCAGCTCACTGGGGACAGGGGGCGTGAACACTGAAGCTTTCTTT
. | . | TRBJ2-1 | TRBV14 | CASSQFGLEQFF | TGTGCCAGCAGCCAATTTGGTCTTGAGCAGTTCTTC
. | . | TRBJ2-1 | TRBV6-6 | CASSYSRESSYNEQFF | TGTGCCAGCAGTTACTCAAGGGAGAGCTCCTACAATGAGCAGTTCTTC
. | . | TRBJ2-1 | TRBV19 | CASTPTDNNEQFF | TGTGCCAGTACTCCGACAGATAACAATGAGCAGTTCTTC
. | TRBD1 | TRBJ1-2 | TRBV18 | CASSADRDYGYTF | TGTGCCAGCTCGGCAGACAGGGACTATGGCTACACCTTC
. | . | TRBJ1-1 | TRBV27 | CASSPLMAAPGTEAFF | TGTGCCAGCAGTCCCCTGATGGCAGCCCCGGGCACTGAAGCTTTCTTT
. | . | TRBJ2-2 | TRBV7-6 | CASSLTVTGELFF | TGTGCCAGCAGCCTAACAGTCACCGGGGAGCTGTTTTTT
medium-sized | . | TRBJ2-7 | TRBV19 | CASSTGVHEQYF | TGTGCCAGTAGTACGGGAGTCCACGAGCAGTACTTC
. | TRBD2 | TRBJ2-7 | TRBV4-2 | CASSQEAPPSGVGEQYF | TGTGCCAGCAGCCAAGAGGCCCCCCCTAGCGGGGTGGGCGAGCAGTACTTC
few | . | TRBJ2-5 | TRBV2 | CATSSEGETQYF | TGTGCCACCTCGTCTGAGGGAGAGACCCAGTACTTC